The 5 T cell receptor beta chains presented below share a single source sample, sequenced in a study of cytomegalovirus exposure and HLA in healthy donors. Assay: immunoSEQ multiplex PCR; the TCRdb copy retains only in-frame clones and omits some. This table has under 200,000 clones, roughly 89% appearing once. What was sequenced was PBMCs. The source is a woman under 30 in good health and CMV-seropositive.

V usage is TRBV6-5 and J usage is TRBJ1-2, with 9 bases lining up with TRBD1. The ends lost 6 bases at V and 4 bases at J; junction bases unmatched: 9. This CDR3 region has 15 residues. Per the germline V gene, CDR1 is MNHEY and CDR2 is SVGAGI. For the CDR3, the DNA is TGTGCCAGCAGATCAACAGGGGGCGGTTTCTATGGCTACACCTTC. Residues: CASRSTGGGFYGYTF.

The chain recombines TRBV15 with TRBJ1-1, with 7 positions matching TRBD1. Germline-derived CDR1 and CDR2 are LNHNV and YYDKDF (reference sequence). J lost 3 bases, V lost 3 bases, and 10 bases had no gene match. This CDR3 region has 16 residues. CDR3 amino acids: CATSSLRRGWDTEAFF. DNA of the CDR3: TGTGCCACCAGCAGCCTCCGCAGGGGGTGGGACACTGAAGCTTTCTTT.

The chain employs TRBV7-8 and TRBJ2-3; 10 nucleotides agree with TRBD2. CDR1 SGHVS and CDR2 FQNEAQ come from the germline V gene. V was clipped by 2 bases and J by 1 base; unmatched bases: 9. This CDR3 has 18 amino acids. The CDR3 protein is CASSLISLLAGGTDTQYF. DNA of the CDR3: TGTGCCAGCAGCTTAATATCCCTTCTAGCGGGGGGCACAGATACGCAGTATTTT.

This clone has only one observation. The chain is built from TRBV4-3 and TRBJ2-7; 8 bases agree with TRBD2. J gave up 0 bases and V 3 bases, and 7 bases lay outside the gene matches. Germline V gene lookup returns CDR1 LGHNA and CDR2 YSLEER. This CDR3 spans 16 amino acids. CDR3 bases: TGCGCCAGCAGCCAGGGGCTAGCGGGTAACTCCTACGAGCAGTACTTC. Translating gives CASSQGLAGNSYEQYF.

This rearrangement joins TRBV9 to TRBJ2-2; 10 bases are a match to TRBD1. CDR1 is SGDLS and CDR2 is YYNGEE in the germline V gene. The CDR3 is made up of 16 amino acids. The V segment lost 4 bases and the J segment 4 bases; nucleotides outside the gene matches: 7. The CDR3 DNA is TGTGCCAGCAGCTATCCGGGACAGGGGTCCACCGGGGAGCTGTTTTTT. It yields the protein CASSYPGQGSTGELFF. The full variable domain, its missing parts supplied by reference TRBV9 and TRBJ2-2, is DSGVTQTPKHLITATGQRVTLRCSPRSGDLSVYWYQQSLDQGLQFLIQYYNGEERAKGNILERFSAQQFPDLHSELNLSSLELGDSALYFCASSYPGQGSTGELFFGEGSRLTVL.